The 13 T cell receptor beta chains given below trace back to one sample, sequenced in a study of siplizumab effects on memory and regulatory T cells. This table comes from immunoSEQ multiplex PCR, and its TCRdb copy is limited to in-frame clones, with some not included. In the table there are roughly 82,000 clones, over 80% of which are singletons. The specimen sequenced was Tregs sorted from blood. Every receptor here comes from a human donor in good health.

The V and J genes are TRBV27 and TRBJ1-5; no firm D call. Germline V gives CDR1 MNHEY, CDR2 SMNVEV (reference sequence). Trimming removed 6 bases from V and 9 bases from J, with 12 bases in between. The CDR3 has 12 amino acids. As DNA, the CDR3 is TGTGCCAGCAGACTCGGGGTCGGGCCCCAGCATTTT. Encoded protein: CASRLGVGPQHF.

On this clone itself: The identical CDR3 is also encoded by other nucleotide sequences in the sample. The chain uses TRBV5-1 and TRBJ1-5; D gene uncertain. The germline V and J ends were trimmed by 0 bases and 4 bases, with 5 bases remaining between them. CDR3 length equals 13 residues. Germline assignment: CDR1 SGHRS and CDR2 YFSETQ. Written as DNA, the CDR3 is TGCGCCAGCAGCTTGGGTCTGAATCAGCCCCAGCATTTT. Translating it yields CASSLGLNQPQHF.

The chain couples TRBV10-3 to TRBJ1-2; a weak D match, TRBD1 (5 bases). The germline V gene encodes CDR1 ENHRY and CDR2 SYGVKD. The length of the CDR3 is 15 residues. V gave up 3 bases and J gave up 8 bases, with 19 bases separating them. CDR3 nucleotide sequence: TGTGCCATCAGTGACCCTCTGACGGGGGTACAGGGCTACACCTTC. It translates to CAISDPLTGVQGYTF.

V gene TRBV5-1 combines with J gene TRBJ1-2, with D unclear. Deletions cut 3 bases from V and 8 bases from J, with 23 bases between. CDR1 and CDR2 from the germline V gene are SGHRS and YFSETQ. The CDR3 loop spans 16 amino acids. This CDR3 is CASSSLVSGSGGGYTF. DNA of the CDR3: TGCGCCAGCAGCTCCCTTGTTAGCGGGTCGGGAGGAGGCTACACCTTC.

CDR3 sequence reads: CASSLPRQGITEAFF. CDR3 nucleotides: TGTGCCAGCAGTCTACCGAGACAGGGTATCACTGAAGCTTTCTTT. The gene calls are TRBV28 and TRBJ1-1, with TRBD1 matching 7 bases. CDR1 MDHEN and CDR2 SYDVKM come from the germline V gene. V gave up 5 bases and J gave up 4 bases; unmatched junction bases: 10. The CDR3 runs 15 residues.

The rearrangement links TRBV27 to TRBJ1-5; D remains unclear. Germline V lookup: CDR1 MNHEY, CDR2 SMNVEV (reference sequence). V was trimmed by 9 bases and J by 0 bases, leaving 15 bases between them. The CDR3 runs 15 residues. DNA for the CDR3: TGTGCCAGTACCCCAAAAGGAATTAGCAATCAGCCCCAGCATTTT. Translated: CASTPKGISNQPQHF.

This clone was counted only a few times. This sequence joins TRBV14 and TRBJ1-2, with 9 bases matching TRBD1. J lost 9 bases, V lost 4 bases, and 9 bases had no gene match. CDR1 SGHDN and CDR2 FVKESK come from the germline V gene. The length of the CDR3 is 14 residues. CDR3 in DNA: TGTGCCAGCAGCCCCAGTCCCGGGACAGGGCGCTACACCTTC. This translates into CASSPSPGTGRYTF.

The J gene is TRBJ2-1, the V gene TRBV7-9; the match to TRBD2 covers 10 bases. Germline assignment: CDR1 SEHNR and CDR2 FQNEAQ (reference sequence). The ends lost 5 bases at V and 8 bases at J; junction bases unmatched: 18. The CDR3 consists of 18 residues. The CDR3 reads CASSLRTPGLATGDEQFF. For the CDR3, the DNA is TGTGCCAGCAGCCTACGAACCCCGGGACTAGCGACTGGGGATGAGCAGTTCTTC.

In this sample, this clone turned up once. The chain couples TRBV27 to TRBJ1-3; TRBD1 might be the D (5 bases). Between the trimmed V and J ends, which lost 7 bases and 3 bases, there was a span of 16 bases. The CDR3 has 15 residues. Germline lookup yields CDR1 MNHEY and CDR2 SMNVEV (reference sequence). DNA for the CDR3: TGTGCCAGCACCCTGGCATGGGGGAATGGAAACACCATATATTTT. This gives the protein CASTLAWGNGNTIYF.

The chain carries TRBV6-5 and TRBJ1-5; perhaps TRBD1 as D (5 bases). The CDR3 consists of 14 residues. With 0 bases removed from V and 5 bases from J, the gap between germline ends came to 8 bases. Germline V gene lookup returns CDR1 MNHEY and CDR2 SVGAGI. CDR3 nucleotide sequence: TGTGCCAGCAGTTACTCCGGAGGGGATCAGCCCCAGCATTTT. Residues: CASSYSGGDQPQHF.

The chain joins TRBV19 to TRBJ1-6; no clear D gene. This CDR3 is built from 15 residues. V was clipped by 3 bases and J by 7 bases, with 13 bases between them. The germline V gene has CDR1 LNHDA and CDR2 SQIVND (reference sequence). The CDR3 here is CASSIWRLGNSPLHF. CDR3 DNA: TGTGCCAGTAGTATCTGGAGACTTGGGAATTCACCCCTCCACTTT.

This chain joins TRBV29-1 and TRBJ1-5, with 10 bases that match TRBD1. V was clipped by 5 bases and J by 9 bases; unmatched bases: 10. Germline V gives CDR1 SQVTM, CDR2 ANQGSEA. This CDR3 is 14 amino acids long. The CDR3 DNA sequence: TGCAGCGTTTCCGGGACAGGGGACGAATGGCCCCAGCATTTT. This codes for CSVSGTGDEWPQHF.

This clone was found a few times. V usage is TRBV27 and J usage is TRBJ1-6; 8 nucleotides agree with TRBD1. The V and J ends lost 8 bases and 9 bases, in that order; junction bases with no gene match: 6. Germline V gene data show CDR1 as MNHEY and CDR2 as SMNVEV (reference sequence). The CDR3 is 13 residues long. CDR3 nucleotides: TGTGCCAGCCGTCCAGGGGGCACTTCACCCCTCCACTTT. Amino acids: CASRPGGTSPLHF.